One sample yielded the 29 T cell receptor beta chains listed below, sequenced in a study of Ad26.COV2.S vaccination and SARS-CoV-2 variants. Some clones are missing from TCRdb's copy, which holds only in-frame ones; the method was immunoSEQ multiplex PCR. The data show about 680,000 clones, approximately 88% seen once. As to treatment: 15 to 20 received Ad26.COV2.S at low or high dose, single or two shots; roughly five received placebo; per-sample allocation not given. Specimen acquisition occurred on day 63 following the initial vaccine or placebo injection. The starting material was peripheral blood, obtained in a trial of Ad26.COV2.S vaccine versus placebo. The receptors were gathered from a person between 18 and 65 years old who received the Ad26.COV2.S COVID-19 vaccine or a placebo.

The chain links TRBV7-3 to TRBJ2-1; 10 bases fit TRBD2. V was clipped by 3 bases and J by 5 bases; unmatched bases: 4. Germline CDR1 SGHTA, CDR2 FQGTGA. The CDR3 totals 15 residues. For the CDR3, the DNA is TGTGCCAGCAGCTTTGACGGGACTAGCGACAATGAGCAGTTCTTC. This codes for CASSFDGTSDNEQFF.

As DNA, the CDR3 is TGTGCCACCAGTGATCCCCGGACTAGCGGGAGGGGGGACACCGGGGAGCTGTTTTTT. The encoded protein is CATSDPRTSGRGDTGELFF. V is TRBV24-1 and J is TRBJ2-2, with TRBD2 matching 15 bases. Germline CDR1 is KGHDR and CDR2 is SFDVKD. Trimming cost V 3 bases and J 3 bases; bases outside gene matches: 7. The CDR3 length is 19 residues.

The chain has TRBV2 and TRBJ2-5; D perhaps matches TRBD2 (5 bases). The V and J ends lost 8 bases and 2 bases respectively, with 21 bases between them. The germline V gene encodes CDR1 SNHLY and CDR2 FYNNEI. The CDR3 length is 16 residues. This chain's CDR3 is CASPDSPYLLQETQYF. DNA for the CDR3: TGTGCCAGCCCGGACTCTCCCTACTTGCTGCAAGAGACCCAGTACTTC.

The chain recombines TRBV18 with TRBJ2-1, with 9 bases matching TRBD1. J lost 4 bases, V lost 3 bases, and 13 bases had no gene match. CDR3 length: 18 residues. Germline assignment: CDR1 KGHSH and CDR2 LQKENI. The DNA of the CDR3 is TGTGCCAGCTCACCGCGCCCTACAGGGGGCGGCCCTTACAATGAGCAGTTCTTC. This gives the protein CASSPRPTGGGPYNEQFF.

The rearrangement uses TRBV4-2 and TRBJ1-6, with a possible D match to TRBD1 (6 bases). The germline V gene has CDR1 LGHNA and CDR2 YNFKEQ. V was clipped by 0 bases and J by 6 bases, with 21 bases between them. The CDR3 contains 19 residues. DNA for the CDR3: TGTGCCAGCAGCCAAGATCTCAGCAGGGGCCGACTTATTAATTCACCCCTCCACTTT. It specifies CASSQDLSRGRLINSPLHF.

V and J are TRBV6-4 and TRBJ2-7; TRBD2 agrees at 7 bases. With V trimmed by 4 bases and J by 3 bases, 21 bases remained unmatched. CDR1 is MRHNA, CDR2 SNTAGT, per germline. The CDR3 loop spans 19 amino acids. CDR3 in amino acids: CASSGCRLAAPIEGYEQYF. The CDR3 coding sequence is TGTGCCAGCAGTGGATGTAGACTAGCCGCGCCAATCGAGGGCTACGAGCAGTACTTC.

This clone was recorded once. The V call is TRBV4-2, the J call TRBJ2-7, with a possible D match to TRBD1 (5 bases). The CDR3 is made up of 14 amino acids. V shed 0 bases and J shed 3 bases, with 9 bases lying between them. Germline V gives CDR1 LGHNA, CDR2 YNFKEQ. CDR3 sequence: CASSQDQGFYEQYF. In DNA, the CDR3 is TGTGCCAGCAGCCAAGATCAGGGATTCTACGAGCAGTACTTC.

The rearrangement joins TRBV7-2 to TRBJ2-7; D is possibly TRBD1 (5 bases). The V gene lost 1 base and the J gene lost 3 bases, with 7 bases spanning the gap. This CDR3 comprises 13 residues. CDR1 and CDR2 from the germline V gene are SGHTA and FQGNSA. The CDR3 spells CASSLEGNYEQYF. The CDR3 DNA follows: TGTGCCAGCAGCTTAGAGGGGAACTACGAGCAGTACTTC. The full variable domain, its missing parts supplied by reference TRBV7-2 and TRBJ2-7, is GAGVSQSPSNKVTEKGKDVELRCDPISGHTALYWYRQSLGQGLEFLIYFQGNSAPDKSGLPSDRFSAERTGGSVSTLTIQRTQQEDSAVYLCASSLEGNYEQYFGPGTRLTVT.

This clone is a singleton in its sample. The rearrangement joins TRBV19 to TRBJ2-1; 7 bases agree with TRBD2. V was clipped by 3 bases and J by 7 bases; unmatched bases: 3. CDR3 length: 13 amino acids. Germline V gene data show CDR1 as LNHDA and CDR2 as SQIVND (reference sequence). CDR3 sequence (DNA): TGTGCCAGTAGTATGGCTAGCGGAAATGAGCAGTTCTTC. It codes for CASSMASGNEQFF.

This clone showed up just a few times. The chain joins TRBV7-9 to TRBJ1-2; D might be TRBD1 (6 bases). The V end lost 2 bases, the J end lost 0 bases, and 10 bases lay between the germline ends. CDR1 and CDR2 (germline): SEHNR, FQNEAQ (reference sequence). The CDR3 has 15 amino acids. This CDR3 is CASSLIGGTNYGYTF. The DNA of the CDR3 is TGTGCCAGCAGCTTAATAGGGGGGACTAACTATGGCTACACCTTC.

The rearrangement links TRBV7-9 to TRBJ2-1; maybe TRBD2 (6 bases). Germline values: CDR1 SEHNR, CDR2 FQNEAQ (reference sequence). The CDR3 runs 15 residues. Trimming pared 4 bases from V and 6 bases from J, leaving 16 bases between. The CDR3, as DNA: TGTGCCAGCAGCTCACCCGGAGGGCCGGGCAATGAGCAGTTCTTC. Protein sequence: CASSSPGGPGNEQFF.

The CDR3 DNA follows: TGTGCCAGTAGTATAACGGCGGGAGGAGGAGATACGCAGTATTTT. Translation gives CASSITAGGGDTQYF. The rearrangement joins TRBV19 to TRBJ2-3; 8 bases line up with TRBD2. There are 15 residues in the CDR3. The germline V gene has CDR1 LNHDA and CDR2 SQIVND (reference sequence). Trimming cost V 2 bases and J 5 bases; bases outside gene matches: 6.

Comment on this clone: The same CDR3 is also encoded by other DNA sequences in this sample. The CDR3 spells CASSMGLAGGELFF. For the CDR3, the DNA is TGTGCCAGTAGTATGGGACTAGCGGGCGGGGAGCTGTTTTTT. V is TRBV19 and J is TRBJ2-2, with 12 bases fitting TRBD2. The germline V gene has CDR1 LNHDA and CDR2 SQIVND (reference sequence). The CDR3 has 14 amino acids. Trimming at V came to 3 bases and at J to 7 bases, leaving 0 bases not matched to a gene.

This clone was picked up one time. The chain links TRBV9 to TRBJ2-3; D perhaps matches TRBD2 (5 bases). V lost 2 bases and J 1 base, leaving 11 bases between the germline ends. Per germline, CDR1 SGDLS and CDR2 YYNGEE. The CDR3 totals 15 residues. The CDR3 region is CASSVFLAGTDTQYF. CDR3 DNA sequence: TGTGCCAGCAGCGTGTTCCTAGCTGGCACAGATACGCAGTATTTT.

The chain is built from TRBV24-1 and TRBJ1-1, with D unclear. Germline V lookup: CDR1 KGHDR, CDR2 SFDVKD. Trimming cost V 1 base and J 8 bases, with 7 bases left between them. CDR3 size: 12 residues. CDR3: CATSDLTGEAFF. DNA of the CDR3: TGTGCCACCAGTGATTTAACGGGGGAAGCTTTCTTT.

This rearrangement joins TRBV5-1 to TRBJ1-1; 8 bases align to TRBD1. CDR1 is SGHRS, CDR2 YFSETQ, per germline. Losses at the gene ends were 4 bases for V and 5 bases for J; bases not matched to a gene: 1. There are 12 residues in the CDR3. In DNA form, the CDR3 reads TGCGCCAGCAGCAGGGACAGGACTGAAGCTTTCTTT. The encoded protein is CASSRDRTEAFF.

V and J are TRBV6-8 and TRBJ2-7; maybe TRBD1 (6 bases). Germline CDR1 is MNHGY and CDR2 is SAAAGT. The V gene lost 6 bases and the J gene lost 3 bases, with 9 bases spanning the gap. The CDR3 length is 12 residues. As DNA, the CDR3 is TGTGCCAGCAGACACAGGGACTACGAGCAGTACTTC. Translation: CASRHRDYEQYF.

The rearrangement links TRBV7-8 to TRBJ1-2, with a weak D call TRBD1 (5 bases). The CDR3 runs to 17 residues. V shed 0 bases and J shed 0 bases, with 14 bases lying between them. Germline V lookup: CDR1 SGHVS, CDR2 FQNEAQ. For the CDR3, the DNA is TGTGCCAGCAGCTTAGCTAACCTAGGGGTAGCTAACTATGGCTACACCTTC. This encodes CASSLANLGVANYGYTF. Full variable domain (remainder filled in from reference TRBV7-8 and TRBJ1-2): GAGVSQSPRYKVAKRGQDVALRCDPISGHVSLFWYQQALGQGPEFLTYFQNEAQLDKSGLPSDRFFAERPEGSVSTLKIQRTQQEDSAVYLCASSLANLGVANYGYTFGSGTRLTVV.

V is TRBV21-1 and J is TRBJ2-7; the table's D gene call, TRBD1, was not cross checked with the DNA. TRBV21-1 corresponds to a pseudogene. The CDR3 contains 15 residues. CDR3 sequence (DNA): TGTGCCAGCCACAGGGTTGGGGACCACTCCTACGAGCAGTACTTC. Encoded protein: CASHRVGDHSYEQYF.

The chain is built from TRBV10-3 and TRBJ2-3; perhaps TRBD2 as D (5 bases). With 3 bases removed from V and 2 bases from J, the gap between germline ends came to 15 bases. The CDR3 runs 16 residues. CDR1 and CDR2 (germline): ENHRY, SYGVKD. The CDR3: CAISEMSEGYTDTQYF. CDR3 bases: TGTGCCATCAGTGAAATGTCCGAGGGATACACAGATACGCAGTATTTT.

The gene calls are TRBV5-5 and TRBJ2-7; 8 bases match TRBD2. CDR1 and CDR2 from the germline V gene are SGHKS and YYEKEE (reference sequence). V gave up 4 bases and J gave up 8 bases; unmatched junction bases: 14. The CDR3 is 15 residues long. The CDR3, as DNA: TGTGCCAGCAGCCCCGCGACTAGCGCGTCTACGAAGCAGTACTTC. This encodes CASSPATSASTKQYF. Filled out from reference TRBV5-5 and TRBJ2-7, the complete variable domain reads DAGVTQSPTHLIKTRGQQVTLRCSPISGHKSVSWYQQVLGQGPQFIFQYYEKEERGRGNFPDRFSARQFPNYSSELNVNALLLGDSALYLCASSPATSASTKQYFGPGTRLTVT.

The CDR3 sequence: CASSFGRAGELFF. The CDR3 DNA reads TGCGCCAGCAGCTTCGGCCGGGCCGGGGAGCTGTTTTTT. The V call is TRBV5-1, the J call TRBJ2-2; no reliable D call. The CDR3 runs 13 residues. Germline values: CDR1 SGHRS, CDR2 YFSETQ. Trimming stripped 2 bases from V and 6 bases from J, with 8 bases between.

The genes are TRBV28 and TRBJ2-7, with TRBD1 as a possible D gene (5 bases). CDR1 MDHEN and CDR2 SYDVKM come from the germline V gene. V lost 5 bases to trimming and J lost 2 bases, with 16 bases between them. CDR3 size: 15 residues. The CDR3 sequence: CASSPSPGPPYEQYF. The CDR3 DNA reads as TGTGCCAGCAGTCCATCCCCAGGGCCCCCCTACGAGCAGTACTTC. The complete variable domain, with remaining parts taken from reference TRBV28 and TRBJ2-7, reads DVKVTQSSRYLVKRTGEKVFLECVQDMDHENMFWYRQDPGLGLRLIYFSYDVKMKEKGDIPEGYSVSREKKERFSLILESASTNQTSMYLCASSPSPGPPYEQYFGPGTRLTVT.

The V call is TRBV5-1, the J call TRBJ2-3, with D possibly TRBD2 on 5 matching bases. CDR1 and CDR2 (germline): SGHRS, YFSETQ. The V gene lost 0 bases and the J gene lost 1 base, with 6 bases spanning the gap. This CDR3 contains 14 residues. The CDR3: CASSLASRTDTQYF. CDR3 sequence (DNA): TGCGCCAGCAGCTTGGCTAGCCGCACAGATACGCAGTATTTT.

CDR3 residues: CASSHGDTDTQYF. The CDR3 DNA reads as TGTGCCAGCAGCCACGGGGACACAGATACGCAGTATTTT. The gene calls are TRBV5-8 and TRBJ2-3, with TRBD2 as a possible D gene (5 bases). Germline V gene lookup returns CDR1 SGHTS and CDR2 YDEGEE. V lost 4 bases and J lost 2, with 8 bases in between. The CDR3 sequence is 13 residues long.

This chain links TRBV5-1 with TRBJ2-7, with D possibly called TRBD1 or TRBD2 (6 bases each). V lost 0 bases and J 4 bases, leaving 17 bases between the germline ends. CDR3 size: 16 residues. Germline V lookup: CDR1 SGHRS, CDR2 YFSETQ. Here the CDR3 reads CASSLAGGQSSYEQYF. The CDR3, as DNA: TGCGCCAGCAGCTTGGCCGGGGGCCAAAGCTCTTACGAGCAGTACTTC.

The chain joins TRBV5-6 to TRBJ2-7; D is unresolved. Trimming removed 4 bases from V and 3 bases from J, with 17 bases in between. Per germline, CDR1 SGHDT and CDR2 YYEEEE. CDR3 length: 15 residues. The CDR3 DNA reads as TGTGCCAGCAGCGTAGTCAGTCTGGCCCTCTACGAGCAGTACTTC. Residues: CASSVVSLALYEQYF.

The chain carries TRBV7-9 and TRBJ2-1; D is ambiguous. Between the trimmed V and J ends, which lost 3 bases and 0 bases, there was a span of 9 bases. The CDR3 runs 15 residues. Germline V gene sequence: CDR1 SEHNR, CDR2 FQNEAQ (reference sequence). CDR3 nucleotides: TGTGCCAGCAGCTTGGCGAGGATCTCCTACAATGAGCAGTTCTTC. Translated, it gives CASSLARISYNEQFF.

The rearrangement uses TRBV5-8 and TRBJ2-3, with 8 nucleotides matching TRBD1. The J segment lost 3 bases and the V segment lost 5 bases, leaving 8 bases of the junction unmatched. The germline V gene has CDR1 SGHTS and CDR2 YDEGEE. The CDR3 runs 15 residues. As DNA, the CDR3 is TGTGCCAGCAGTCCCGGACAGGGTGGGACAGATACGCAGTATTTT. Translating gives CASSPGQGGTDTQYF.